Given below is one TCR beta chain in context. The antigen it binds to is not known. No base-level quality is on record; no much larger clone is a single base apart. A patient counted as having stable Graves' hyperthyroidism if no progression to ophthalmopathy occurred over 18 months of follow-up. Hyperthyroidism patients were newly diagnosed, with disease duration under 2 months, and aged 18 to 65 years. Any patient with an uncontrolled infection, another autoimmune disease, pregnancy or lactation was excluded. Diagnoses were based on clinical symptoms, serum thyroxine and TRAb, thyroid ultrasound and orbital computed tomography. PBMCs were isolated from 7.5 to 10 ml of fresh peripheral blood by Ficoll-Paque density gradient centrifugation. Trizol reagent was used to extract total RNA, and RNA quality was then checked on an Agilent 2100 Bioanalyzer. This sample is part of a study of T cells in Graves' hyperthyroidism and ophthalmopathy (dated by TCRdb to about 2019). Regarding the research as a whole: Peripheral blood was sampled at the time of initial diagnosis, prior to any treatment. To identify distinguishing TCR V-J signatures, a discovery cohort of around 100 patients was used, comprising some 43 with Graves' ophthalmopathy and around 60 with stable Graves' hyperthyroidism. The paper describes TCR Vbeta CDR3 sequencing of fewer than 150 peripheral blood samples, made up of fewer than 50 ophthalmopathy patients, over 70 hyperthyroidism patients and roughly 17 progressor patients. Whether ophthalmopathy could be predicted prospectively was tested in an independent validation cohort made up of 18 to 20 hyperthyroidism patients plus 17 patients who later progressed to ophthalmopathy. Thyroid tissue and blood T-cell repertoires from roughly six Graves' hyperthyroidism patients were also compared in the study. After blood sampling, hyperthyroidism patients were treated with methimazole at a starting dose of 30 mg daily, and ophthalmopathy patients were treated with high-dose intravenous methylprednisolone. The roughly 100 discovery patients were randomly divided into training and test sets at a 7:3 ratio. What the research found in general, with its limitations: A 13 V-J signature model separated ophthalmopathy from stable hyperthyroidism, with approximately 87% sensitivity and about 81% specificity in cross-validation and 80%/75% in testing. Most expanded thyroid clonotypes (frequency above 0.001) were also detected in blood, a finding suggesting that blood repertoires may reflect thyroid immune responses. Sample size was not statistically predetermined, and blinding of investigators to group allocation was not performed. In validation, the model predicted progression to ophthalmopathy with approximately 69% sensitivity and approximately 72% specificity, a median of 6.5 months before onset.

V lost 1 base and J lost 1 base; the stretch between them is 8 bases long. Taken from the germline V gene, the CDR1 and CDR2 loops are SGHDN and FVKESK. The CDR3 spans 15 residues, from the cysteine through the phenylalanine. Just CDR3 DNA is preserved here, 45 bases in frame from base 1. The TCR beta CDR3 regions were amplified from RNA transcripts. The TCR CDR3 was subjected to a first round of RT-PCR using the HTBI primer set and the Qiagen OneStep RT-PCR kit. Libraries were constructed in a second round of multiplex PCR, after which size selection and purification were carried out. Sequencing of the libraries was done on an Illumina HiSeq2000 using paired-end 100 bp reads. Turning to the authors' computational methods: SOAPnuke was used to process the raw data, removing reads that contained adapters or uncalled bases, had a mean Phred below 15, or lacked an exact match to the constant primer or identifier. COPE v1.2.5 was used to merge high-quality paired reads, and clonotypes were defined as unique nucleotide sequences. MiTCR v1.1 was used to align clonotypes to the IMGT TRBV, TRBD and TRBJ reference segments. The analysis was restricted to V-J combinations with a frequency above 0.0001, which together covered roughly 99% of the repertoires. The TCS score was defined as the ratio of F50 (clonal expansion) to E x V (chaos), calculated using BLOSUM62-based TCRdist between CDR3 peptides within each V-J. Welch's t-statistics and random forest reduced just over 500 V-J features to 13, which were used in a naive Bayes classifier (R e1071). TCRdb reprocessed the public reads (quality trimming at Q25 with fastp, clone calling with MiXCR) and kept in-frame beta chains. Rows are combined by CDR3 protein, so each entry shows the most common genes and DNA. Clone size and V and J calls follow TCRdb, not the original study. The sample includes a few hundred thousand distinct CDR3 sequences, with roughly 20% observed a single time. Together, the top ten hold about 30% of the sample.

The sequence was obtained from a man between 18 and 29 years old with Graves' hyperthyroidism. The sample consisted of blood. The V and J segments used are TRBV14 and TRBJ2-4; D gene: possibly TRBD1, on 5 matching bases. The nucleotides read TGTGCCAGCAGCCAAGGACAGTTTGCCAAAAACATTCAGTACTTC. Its translation reads: CASSQGQFAKNIQYF. Reference TRBV14 and TRBJ2-4 proteins supply the regions before and after the CDR3; the full variable domain is: EAGVTQFPSHSVIEKGQTVTLRCDPISGHDNLYWYRRVMGKEIKFLLHFVKESKQDESGMPNNRFLAERTGGTYSTLKVQPAELEDSGVYFCASSQGQFAKNIQYFGAGTRLSVL.